One sample yielded the 2 T cell receptor beta chains listed below, sequenced in a study of T cell clonality in common variable immunodeficiency. Sequencing was performed with immunoSEQ multiplex PCR; in TCRdb, only in-frame clones are kept and a portion is missing. The sample contains under 40,000 clones, none of them singletons. The sample was peripheral blood mononuclear cells. Every receptor here comes from a person aged 18 to 75 in good health.

This clone was detected many times. The read finishes 3 residues shy of the CDR3 end, and the germline J gene is used to complete it. The chain combines TRBV19 with TRBJ1-6, with a weak D call TRBD1 (6 bases). The CDR3 loop spans 14 amino acids. CDR1 and CDR2 from the germline V gene are LNHDA and SQIVND (reference sequence). The sequenced CDR3 bases are TGTGCCAGTAGTATAAGGGACAACATGGTTCCC. As protein: CASSIRDNMVP. Given in full, the CDR3 is CASSIRDNMVPLHF.

This clone was observed many times. The sequenced fragment ends 3 residues before the CDR3 boundary, so the rest is inferred from the germline J gene. The V and J genes are TRBV30 and TRBJ2-5, with 10 bases matching TRBD2. Trimming cost V 2 bases and J 5 bases; bases outside gene matches: 5. CDR3 length: 14 residues. Germline V gene sequence: CDR1 GTSNPN, CDR2 SVGIG (reference sequence). The CDR3 loop is CAWSSGGAGETQYF. The covered CDR3 bases are TGTGCCTGGAGTAGCGGGGGGGCCGGGGAGACC. The whole variable domain, remainder taken from reference TRBV30 and TRBJ2-5, is SQTIHQWPATLVQPVGSPLSLECTVEGTSNPNLYWYRQAAGRGLQLLFYSVGIGQISSEVPQNLSASRPQDRQFILSSKKLLLSDSGFYLCAWSSGGAGETQYFGPGTRLLVL.